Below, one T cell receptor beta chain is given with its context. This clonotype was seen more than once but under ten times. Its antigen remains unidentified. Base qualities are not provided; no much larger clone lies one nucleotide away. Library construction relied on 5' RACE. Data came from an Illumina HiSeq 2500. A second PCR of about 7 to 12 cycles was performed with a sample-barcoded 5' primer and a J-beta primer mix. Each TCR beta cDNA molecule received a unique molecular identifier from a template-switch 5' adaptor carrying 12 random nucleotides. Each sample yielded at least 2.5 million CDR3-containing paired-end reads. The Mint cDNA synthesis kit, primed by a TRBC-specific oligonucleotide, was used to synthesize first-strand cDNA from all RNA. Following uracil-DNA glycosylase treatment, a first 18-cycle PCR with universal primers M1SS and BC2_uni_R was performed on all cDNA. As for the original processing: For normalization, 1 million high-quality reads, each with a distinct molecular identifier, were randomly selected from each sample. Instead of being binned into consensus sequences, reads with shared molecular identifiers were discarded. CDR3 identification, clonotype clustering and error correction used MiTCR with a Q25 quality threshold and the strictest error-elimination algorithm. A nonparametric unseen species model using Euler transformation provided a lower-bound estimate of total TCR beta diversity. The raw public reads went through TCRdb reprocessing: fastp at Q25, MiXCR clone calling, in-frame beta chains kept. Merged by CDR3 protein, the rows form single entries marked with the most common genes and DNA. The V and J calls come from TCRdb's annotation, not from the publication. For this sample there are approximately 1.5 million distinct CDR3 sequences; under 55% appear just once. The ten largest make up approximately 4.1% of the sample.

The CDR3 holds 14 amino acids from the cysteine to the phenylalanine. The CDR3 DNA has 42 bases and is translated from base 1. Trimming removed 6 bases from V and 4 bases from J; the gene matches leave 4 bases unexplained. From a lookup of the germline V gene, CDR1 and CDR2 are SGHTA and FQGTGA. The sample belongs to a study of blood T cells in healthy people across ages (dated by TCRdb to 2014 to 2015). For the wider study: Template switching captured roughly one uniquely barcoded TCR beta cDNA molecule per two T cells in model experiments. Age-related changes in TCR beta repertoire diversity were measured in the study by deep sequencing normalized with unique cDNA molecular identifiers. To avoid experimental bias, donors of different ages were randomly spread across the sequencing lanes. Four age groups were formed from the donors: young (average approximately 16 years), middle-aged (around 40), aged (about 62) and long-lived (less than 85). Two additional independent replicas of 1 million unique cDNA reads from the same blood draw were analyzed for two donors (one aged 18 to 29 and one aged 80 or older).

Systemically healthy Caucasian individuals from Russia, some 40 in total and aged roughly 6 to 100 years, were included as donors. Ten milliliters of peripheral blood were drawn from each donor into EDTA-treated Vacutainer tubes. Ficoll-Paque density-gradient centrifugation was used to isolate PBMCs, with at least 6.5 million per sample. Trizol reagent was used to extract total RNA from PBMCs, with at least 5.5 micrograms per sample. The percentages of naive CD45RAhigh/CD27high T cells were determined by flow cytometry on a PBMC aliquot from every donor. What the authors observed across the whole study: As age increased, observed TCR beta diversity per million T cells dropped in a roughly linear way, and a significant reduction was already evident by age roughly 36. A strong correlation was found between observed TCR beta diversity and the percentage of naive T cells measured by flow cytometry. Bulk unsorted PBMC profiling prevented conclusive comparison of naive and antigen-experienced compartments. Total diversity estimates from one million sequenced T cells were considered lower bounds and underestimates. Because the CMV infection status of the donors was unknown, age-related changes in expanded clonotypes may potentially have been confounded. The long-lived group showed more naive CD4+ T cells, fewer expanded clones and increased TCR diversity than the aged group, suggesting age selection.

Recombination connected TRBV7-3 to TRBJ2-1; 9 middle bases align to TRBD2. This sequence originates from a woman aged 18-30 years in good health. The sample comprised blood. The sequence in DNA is TGTGCCAGCAGTCACAGCGGGGGGTACAATGAGCAGTTCTTC. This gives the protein CASSHSGGYNEQFF.